This TCR beta chain is drawn from a study of blood T cell repertoires in COVID-19. Overall study: Samples representing acute and convalescent COVID-19 were sourced from the United States, Italy and Spain. The cDNA or gDNA used as material had been derived from T cells, B-cell-depleted T cells, or PBMCs.

Authors' analysis steps: Using reference gene primer amplification, nucleated cell counts were estimated. Only in-frame clones appear in the TCRdb table, and some are missing; sequencing was by immunoSEQ multiplex PCR. V and J calls plus clone size are reproduced from that table; the DNA served to infer D and trimming. Of tens of thousands of clones in the sample, roughly nine tenths were seen once. In germline, CDR1 is SGHNT, CDR2 YYREEE (reference sequence). This CDR3 is 16 amino acids long. V was pared by 1 base and J by 2 bases, with 10 bases between. Source material: peripheral blood. The clonotype was recovered from a man between 60 and 75 years old with active COVID-19. The chain is built from TRBV5-4 and TRBJ1-6; D is perhaps TRBD1 (6 bases). CDR3 in amino acids: CASSLSGGTYNSPLHF. DNA of the CDR3: TGTGCCAGCAGCTTGTCGGGGGGCACCTATAATTCACCCCTCCACTTT.